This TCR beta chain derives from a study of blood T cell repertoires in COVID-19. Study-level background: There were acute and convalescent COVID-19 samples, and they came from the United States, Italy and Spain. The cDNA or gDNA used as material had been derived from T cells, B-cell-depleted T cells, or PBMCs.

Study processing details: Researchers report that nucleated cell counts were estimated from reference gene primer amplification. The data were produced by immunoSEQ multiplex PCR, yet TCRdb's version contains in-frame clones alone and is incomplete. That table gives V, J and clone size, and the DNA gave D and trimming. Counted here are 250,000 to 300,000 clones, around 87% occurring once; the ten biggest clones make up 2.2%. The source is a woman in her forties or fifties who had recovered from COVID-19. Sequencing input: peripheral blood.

The CDR3 DNA sequence: TGTGCCAGCAGCCCTCGGGACAGCCACTTCCCCAACTATGGCTACACCTTC. It specifies CASSPRDSHFPNYGYTF. V gene TRBV9 combines with J gene TRBJ1-2; 7 bases align to TRBD1. Trimming removed 4 bases from V and 2 bases from J; junction bases left unmatched: 14. Germline CDR1 and CDR2: SGDLS and YYNGEE. The CDR3 loop spans 17 amino acids. The entire variable domain, with the rest obtained from reference TRBV9 and TRBJ1-2, is as follows: DSGVTQTPKHLITATGQRVTLRCSPRSGDLSVYWYQQSLDQGLQFLIQYYNGEERAKGNILERFSAQQFPDLHSELNLSSLELGDSALYFCASSPRDSHFPNYGYTFGSGTRLTVV.